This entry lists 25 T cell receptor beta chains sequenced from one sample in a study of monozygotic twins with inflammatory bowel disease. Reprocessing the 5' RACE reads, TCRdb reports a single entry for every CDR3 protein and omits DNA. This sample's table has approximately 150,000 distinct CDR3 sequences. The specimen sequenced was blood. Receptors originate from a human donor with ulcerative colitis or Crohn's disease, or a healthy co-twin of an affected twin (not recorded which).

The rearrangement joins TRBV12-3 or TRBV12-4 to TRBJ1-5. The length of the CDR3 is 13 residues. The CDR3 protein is CASSLDGDQPQHF.

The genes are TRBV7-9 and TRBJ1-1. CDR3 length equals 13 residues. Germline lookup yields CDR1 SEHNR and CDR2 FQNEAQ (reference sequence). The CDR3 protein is CASSRTGEAEAFF.

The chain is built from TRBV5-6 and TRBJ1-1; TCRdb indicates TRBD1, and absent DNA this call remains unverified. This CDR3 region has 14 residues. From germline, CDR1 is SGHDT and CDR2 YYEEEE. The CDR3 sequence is CASSLGGTYTEAFF.

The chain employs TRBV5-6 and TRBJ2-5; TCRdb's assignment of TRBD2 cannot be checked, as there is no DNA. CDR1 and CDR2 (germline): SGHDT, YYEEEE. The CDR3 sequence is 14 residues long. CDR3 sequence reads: CASSRGTSGETQYF.

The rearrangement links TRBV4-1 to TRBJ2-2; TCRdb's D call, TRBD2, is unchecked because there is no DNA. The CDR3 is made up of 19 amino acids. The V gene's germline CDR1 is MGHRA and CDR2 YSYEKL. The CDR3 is CASSQDVPGLATNTGELFF.

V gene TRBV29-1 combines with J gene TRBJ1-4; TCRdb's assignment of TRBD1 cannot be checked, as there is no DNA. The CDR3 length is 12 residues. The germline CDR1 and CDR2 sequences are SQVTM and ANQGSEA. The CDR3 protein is CSVIGAWEKLFF.

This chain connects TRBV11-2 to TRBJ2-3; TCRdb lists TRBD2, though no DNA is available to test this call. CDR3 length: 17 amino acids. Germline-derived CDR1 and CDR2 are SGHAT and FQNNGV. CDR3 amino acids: CASSPGVAGTSTDTQYF.

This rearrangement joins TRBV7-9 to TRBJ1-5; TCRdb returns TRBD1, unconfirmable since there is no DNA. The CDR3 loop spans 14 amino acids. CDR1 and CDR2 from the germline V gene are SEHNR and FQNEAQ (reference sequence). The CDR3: CASSLGPGDQPQHF.

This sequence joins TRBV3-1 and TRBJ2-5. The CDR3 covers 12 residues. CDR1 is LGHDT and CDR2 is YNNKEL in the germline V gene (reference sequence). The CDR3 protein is CASSQVADQQYF.

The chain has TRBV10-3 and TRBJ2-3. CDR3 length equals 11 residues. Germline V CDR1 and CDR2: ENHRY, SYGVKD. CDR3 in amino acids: CAISKTDTQYF.

The CDR3 region is CASSEGVQGRYEAFF. The chain employs TRBV2 and TRBJ1-1. The CDR3 contains 15 residues. CDR1 is SNHLY and CDR2 is FYNNEI in the germline V gene.

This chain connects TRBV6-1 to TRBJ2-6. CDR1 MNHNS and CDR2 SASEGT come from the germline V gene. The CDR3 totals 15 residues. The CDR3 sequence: CASSPLFSGANVLTF.

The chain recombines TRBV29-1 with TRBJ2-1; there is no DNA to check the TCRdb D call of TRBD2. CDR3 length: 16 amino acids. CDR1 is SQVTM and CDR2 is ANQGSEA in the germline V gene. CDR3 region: CSALGTSGSINNEQFF.

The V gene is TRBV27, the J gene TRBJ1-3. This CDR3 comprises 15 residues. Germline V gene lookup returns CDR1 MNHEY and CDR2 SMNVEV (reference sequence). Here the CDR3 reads CASTIHNISGNTIYF.

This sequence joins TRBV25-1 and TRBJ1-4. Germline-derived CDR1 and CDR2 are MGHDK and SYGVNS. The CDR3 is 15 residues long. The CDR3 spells CASSDLNSHNEKLFF.

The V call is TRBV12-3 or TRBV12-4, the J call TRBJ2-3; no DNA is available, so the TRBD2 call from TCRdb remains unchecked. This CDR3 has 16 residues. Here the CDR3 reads CASSLSAGPWADTQYF.

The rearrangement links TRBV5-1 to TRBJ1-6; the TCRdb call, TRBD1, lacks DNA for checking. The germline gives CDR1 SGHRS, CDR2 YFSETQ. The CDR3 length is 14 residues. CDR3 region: CASSLDTGESPLHF.

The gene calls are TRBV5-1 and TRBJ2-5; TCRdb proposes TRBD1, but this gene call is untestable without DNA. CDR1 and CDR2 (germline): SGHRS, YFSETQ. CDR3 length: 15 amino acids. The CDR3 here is CASKLPSGPGETQYF. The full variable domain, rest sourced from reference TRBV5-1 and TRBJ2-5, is KAGVTQTPRYLIKTRGQQVTLSCSPISGHRSVSWYQQTPGQGLQFLFEYFSETQRNKGNFPGRFSGRQFSNSRSEMNVSTLELGDSALYLCASKLPSGPGETQYFGPGTRLLVL.

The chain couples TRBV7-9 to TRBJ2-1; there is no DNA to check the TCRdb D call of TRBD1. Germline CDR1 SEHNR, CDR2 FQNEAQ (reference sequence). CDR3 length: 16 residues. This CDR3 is CASSPRQGFLGGEQFF. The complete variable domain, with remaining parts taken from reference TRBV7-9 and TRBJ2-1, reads DTGVSQNPRHKITKRGQNVTFRCDPISEHNRLYWYRQTLGQGPEFLTYFQNEAQLEKSRLLSDRFSAERPKGSFSTLEIQRTEQGDSAMYLCASSPRQGFLGGEQFFGPGTRLTVL.

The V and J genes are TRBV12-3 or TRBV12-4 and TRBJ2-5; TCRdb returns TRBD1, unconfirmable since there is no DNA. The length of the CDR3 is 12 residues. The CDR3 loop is CASRNLGGTQYF.

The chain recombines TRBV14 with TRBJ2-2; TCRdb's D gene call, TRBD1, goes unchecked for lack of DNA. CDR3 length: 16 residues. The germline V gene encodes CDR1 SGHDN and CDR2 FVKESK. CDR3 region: CASSPRRTEITGELFF. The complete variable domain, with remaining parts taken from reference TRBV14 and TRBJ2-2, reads EAGVTQFPSHSVIEKGQTVTLRCDPISGHDNLYWYRRVMGKEIKFLLHFVKESKQDESGMPNNRFLAERTGGTYSTLKVQPAELEDSGVYFCASSPRRTEITGELFFGEGSRLTVL.

The CDR3 reads CASSMGPPQGQFF. J is TRBJ2-1 and V is TRBV19; there is no DNA to check the TCRdb D call of TRBD1. Germline V gives CDR1 LNHDA, CDR2 SQIVND (reference sequence). The CDR3 is 13 residues long.

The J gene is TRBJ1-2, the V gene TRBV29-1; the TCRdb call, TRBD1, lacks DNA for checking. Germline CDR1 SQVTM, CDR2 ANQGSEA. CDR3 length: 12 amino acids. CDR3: CSVSGTGDGYTF.

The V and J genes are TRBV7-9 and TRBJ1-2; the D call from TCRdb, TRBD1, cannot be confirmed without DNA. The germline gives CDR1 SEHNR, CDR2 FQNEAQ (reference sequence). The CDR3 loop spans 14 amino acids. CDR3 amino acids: CASSGGTGYSGYTF. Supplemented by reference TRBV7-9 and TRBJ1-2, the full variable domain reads DTGVSQNPRHKITKRGQNVTFRCDPISEHNRLYWYRQTLGQGPEFLTYFQNEAQLEKSRLLSDRFSAERPKGSFSTLEIQRTEQGDSAMYLCASSGGTGYSGYTFGSGTRLTVV.

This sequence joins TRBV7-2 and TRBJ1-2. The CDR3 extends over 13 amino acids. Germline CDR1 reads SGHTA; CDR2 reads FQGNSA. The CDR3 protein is CASSLSQVYGYTF.